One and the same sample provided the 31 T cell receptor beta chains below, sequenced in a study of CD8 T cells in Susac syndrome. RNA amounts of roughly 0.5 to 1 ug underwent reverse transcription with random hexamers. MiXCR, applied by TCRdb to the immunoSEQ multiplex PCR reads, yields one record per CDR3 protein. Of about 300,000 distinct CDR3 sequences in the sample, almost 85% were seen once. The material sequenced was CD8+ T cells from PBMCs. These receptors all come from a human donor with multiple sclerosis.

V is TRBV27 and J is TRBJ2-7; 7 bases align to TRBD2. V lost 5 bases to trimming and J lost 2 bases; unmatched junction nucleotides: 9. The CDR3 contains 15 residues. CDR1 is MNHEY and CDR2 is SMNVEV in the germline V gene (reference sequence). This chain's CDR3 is CASSPPSGGAYEQYF. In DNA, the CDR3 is TGTGCCAGCAGTCCCCCTAGCGGAGGGGCCTACGAGCAGTACTTC.

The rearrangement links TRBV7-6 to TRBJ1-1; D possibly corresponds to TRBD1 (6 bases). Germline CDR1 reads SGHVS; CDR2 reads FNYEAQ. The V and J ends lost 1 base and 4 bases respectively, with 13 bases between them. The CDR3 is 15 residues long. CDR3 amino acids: CASSLGPGVGTEAFF. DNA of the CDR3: TGTGCCAGCAGCTTAGGGCCAGGGGTAGGCACTGAAGCTTTCTTT.

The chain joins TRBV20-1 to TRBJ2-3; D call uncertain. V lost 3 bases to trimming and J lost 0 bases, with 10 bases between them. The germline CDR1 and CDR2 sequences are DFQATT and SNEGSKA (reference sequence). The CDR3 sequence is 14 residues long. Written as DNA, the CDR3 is TGCAGTGCTAGTGAGCGCCCTAGCACAGATACGCAGTATTTT. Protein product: CSASERPSTDTQYF.

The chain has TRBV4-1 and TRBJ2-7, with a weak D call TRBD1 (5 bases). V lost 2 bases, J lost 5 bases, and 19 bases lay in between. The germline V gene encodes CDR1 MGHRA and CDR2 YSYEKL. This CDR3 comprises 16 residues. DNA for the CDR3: TGCGCCAGCAGCCAACCTCTCGCAGGGCCCTCGAACGAGCAGTACTTC. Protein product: CASSQPLAGPSNEQYF.

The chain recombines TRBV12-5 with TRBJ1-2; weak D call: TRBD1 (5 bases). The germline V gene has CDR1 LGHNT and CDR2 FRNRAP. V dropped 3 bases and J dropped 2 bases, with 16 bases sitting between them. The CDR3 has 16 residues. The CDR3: CASGFGGRGRNYGYTF. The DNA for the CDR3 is TGTGCTAGTGGTTTTGGGGGACGGGGAAGAAACTATGGCTACACCTTC.

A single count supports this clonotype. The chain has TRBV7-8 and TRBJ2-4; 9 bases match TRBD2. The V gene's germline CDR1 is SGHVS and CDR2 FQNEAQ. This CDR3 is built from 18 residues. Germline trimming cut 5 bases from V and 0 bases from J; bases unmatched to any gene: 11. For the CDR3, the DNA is TGTGCCAGCAGCCCCCGCTTAGCGGGAGAGATAGCCAAAAACATTCAGTACTTC. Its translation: CASSPRLAGEIAKNIQYF.

The CDR3 bases are TGTGCCAGCAGTTATGGGCCTAGCGGGAGTCGGCATGAGCAGTTCTTC. Translating gives CASSYGPSGSRHEQFF. The V call is TRBV6-6, the J call TRBJ2-1; the match to TRBD2 covers 10 bases. This CDR3 comprises 16 residues. Germline CDR1 is MNHNY and CDR2 is SVGAGI (reference sequence). V was pared by 3 bases and J by 8 bases, with 10 bases of the junction left unmatched.

The CDR3 loop is CASSLVGGDEQYF. CDR3 in DNA: TGTGCCAGCAGTTTAGTAGGGGGCGACGAGCAGTACTTC. The chain couples TRBV28 to TRBJ2-7; 7 bases agree with TRBD1. The CDR3 has 13 amino acids. Germline assignment: CDR1 MDHEN and CDR2 SYDVKM. Trimming removed 2 bases from V and 5 bases from J; junction bases left unmatched: 3. Together with reference TRBV28 and TRBJ2-7, the CDR3 gives the full variable domain: DVKVTQSSRYLVKRTGEKVFLECVQDMDHENMFWYRQDPGLGLRLIYFSYDVKMKEKGDIPEGYSVSREKKERFSLILESASTNQTSMYLCASSLVGGDEQYFGPGTRLTVT.

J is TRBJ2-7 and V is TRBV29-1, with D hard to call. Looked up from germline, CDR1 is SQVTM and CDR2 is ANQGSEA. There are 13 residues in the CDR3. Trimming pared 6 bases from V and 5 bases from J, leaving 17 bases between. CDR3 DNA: TGCAGCGTGGCCGGCCCCGTTGGAAACGAGCAGTACTTC. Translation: CSVAGPVGNEQYF.

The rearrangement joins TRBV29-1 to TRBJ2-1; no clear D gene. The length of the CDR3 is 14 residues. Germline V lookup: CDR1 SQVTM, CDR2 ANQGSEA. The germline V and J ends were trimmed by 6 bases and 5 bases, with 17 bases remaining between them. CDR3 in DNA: TGCAGCGTGGTTGATGTGGCAGGTAACAATGAGCAGTTCTTC. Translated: CSVVDVAGNNEQFF.

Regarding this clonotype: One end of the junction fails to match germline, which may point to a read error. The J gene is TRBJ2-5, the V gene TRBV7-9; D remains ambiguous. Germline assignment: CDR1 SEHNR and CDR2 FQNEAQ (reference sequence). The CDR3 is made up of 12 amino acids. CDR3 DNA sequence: TGTGCCAGCAGCTTACCTCGAGAGGCCCAGTACTTC. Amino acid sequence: CASSLPREAQYF.

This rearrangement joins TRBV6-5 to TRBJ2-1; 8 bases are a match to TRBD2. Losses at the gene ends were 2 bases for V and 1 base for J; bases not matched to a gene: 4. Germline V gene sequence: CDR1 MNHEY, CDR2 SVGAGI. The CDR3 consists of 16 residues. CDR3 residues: CASSYTRLASYNEQFF. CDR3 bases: TGTGCCAGCAGTTACACCCGACTAGCGTCCTACAATGAGCAGTTCTTC.

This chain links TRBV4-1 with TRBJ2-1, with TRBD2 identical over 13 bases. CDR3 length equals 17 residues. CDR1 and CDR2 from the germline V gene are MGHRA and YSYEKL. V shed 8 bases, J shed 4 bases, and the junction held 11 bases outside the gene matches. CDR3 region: CASAELPLAGGYNEQFF. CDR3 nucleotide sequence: TGCGCCAGCGCGGAACTACCACTAGCGGGAGGGTACAATGAGCAGTTCTTC.

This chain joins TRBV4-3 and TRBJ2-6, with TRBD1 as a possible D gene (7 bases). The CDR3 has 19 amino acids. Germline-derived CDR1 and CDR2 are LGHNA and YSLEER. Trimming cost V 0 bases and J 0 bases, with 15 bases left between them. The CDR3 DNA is TGCGCCAGCAGCCAAGATTTAGCAGGGGGGTTCTCTGGGGCCAACGTCCTGACTTTC. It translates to CASSQDLAGGFSGANVLTF.

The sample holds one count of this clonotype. CDR3 region: CASSSGDRNTEAFF. For the CDR3, the DNA is TGTGCCAGCAGCTCCGGAGACCGGAACACTGAAGCTTTCTTT. The rearrangement uses TRBV27 and TRBJ1-1; D is uncertain. The V gene lost 6 bases and the J gene lost 1 base, with 12 bases spanning the gap. The CDR3 is 14 amino acids. Germline loops: CDR1 MNHEY, CDR2 SMNVEV (reference sequence).

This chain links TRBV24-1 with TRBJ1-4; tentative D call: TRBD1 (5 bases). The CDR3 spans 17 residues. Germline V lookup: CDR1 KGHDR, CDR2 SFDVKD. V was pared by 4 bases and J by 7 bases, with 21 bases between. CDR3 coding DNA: TGTGCCACCAGTGACCCTTCGGTGGGGGAGGTGACTGAAAAACTGTTTTTT. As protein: CATSDPSVGEVTEKLFF.

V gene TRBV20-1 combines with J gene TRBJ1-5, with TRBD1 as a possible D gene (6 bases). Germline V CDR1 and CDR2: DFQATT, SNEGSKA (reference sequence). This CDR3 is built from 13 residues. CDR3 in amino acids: CSVGGLSNQPQHF. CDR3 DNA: TGCAGCGTCGGGGGCCTTAGCAATCAGCCCCAGCATTTT.

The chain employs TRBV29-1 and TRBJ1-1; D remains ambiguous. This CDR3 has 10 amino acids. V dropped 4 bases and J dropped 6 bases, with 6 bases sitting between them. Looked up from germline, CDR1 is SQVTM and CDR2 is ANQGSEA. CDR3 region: CSVAEAEAFF. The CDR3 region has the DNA TGCAGCGTTGCCGAGGCTGAAGCTTTCTTT.

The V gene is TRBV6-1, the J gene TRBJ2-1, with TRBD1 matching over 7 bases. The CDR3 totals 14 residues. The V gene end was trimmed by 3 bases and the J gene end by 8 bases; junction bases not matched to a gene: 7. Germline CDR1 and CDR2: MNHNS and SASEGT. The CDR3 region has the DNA TGTGCCAGCAGTGAGTCGACAGGGTTGGATGAGCAGTTCTTC. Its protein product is CASSESTGLDEQFF.

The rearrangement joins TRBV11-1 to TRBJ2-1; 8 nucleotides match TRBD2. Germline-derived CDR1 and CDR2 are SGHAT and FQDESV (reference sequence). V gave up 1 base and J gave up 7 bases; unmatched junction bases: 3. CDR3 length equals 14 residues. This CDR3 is CASSLVAGNNEQFF. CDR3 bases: TGTGCCAGCAGCTTAGTAGCGGGGAATAATGAGCAGTTCTTC.

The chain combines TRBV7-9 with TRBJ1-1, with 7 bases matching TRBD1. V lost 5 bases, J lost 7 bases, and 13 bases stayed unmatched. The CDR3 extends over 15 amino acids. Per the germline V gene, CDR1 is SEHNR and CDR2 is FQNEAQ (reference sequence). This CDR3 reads CASSGTGQEAREAFF. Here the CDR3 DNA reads TGTGCCAGCAGCGGAACAGGACAGGAGGCCCGTGAAGCTTTCTTT. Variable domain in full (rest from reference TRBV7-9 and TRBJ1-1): DTGVSQNPRHKITKRGQNVTFRCDPISEHNRLYWYRQTLGQGPEFLTYFQNEAQLEKSRLLSDRFSAERPKGSFSTLEIQRTEQGDSAMYLCASSGTGQEAREAFFGQGTRLTVV.

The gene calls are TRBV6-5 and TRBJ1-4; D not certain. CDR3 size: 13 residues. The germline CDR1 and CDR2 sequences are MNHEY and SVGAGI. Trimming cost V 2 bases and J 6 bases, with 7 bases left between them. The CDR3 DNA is TGTGCCAGCAGTTACAATACGTATGAAAAACTGTTTTTT. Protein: CASSYNTYEKLFF.

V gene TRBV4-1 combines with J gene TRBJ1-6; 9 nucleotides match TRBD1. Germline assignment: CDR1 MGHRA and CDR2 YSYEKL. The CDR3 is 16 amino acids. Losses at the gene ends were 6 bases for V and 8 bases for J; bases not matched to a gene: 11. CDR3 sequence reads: CASSPTLDRGYSPLHF. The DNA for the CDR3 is TGCGCCAGCAGTCCCACCCTGGACAGGGGTTATTCACCCCTCCACTTT.

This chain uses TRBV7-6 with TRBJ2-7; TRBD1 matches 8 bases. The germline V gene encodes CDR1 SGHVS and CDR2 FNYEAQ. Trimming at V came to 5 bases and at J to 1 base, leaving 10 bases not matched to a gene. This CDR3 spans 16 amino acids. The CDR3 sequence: CASSPGTGWGSYEQYF. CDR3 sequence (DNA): TGTGCCAGCAGCCCAGGGACAGGATGGGGTTCCTACGAGCAGTACTTC.

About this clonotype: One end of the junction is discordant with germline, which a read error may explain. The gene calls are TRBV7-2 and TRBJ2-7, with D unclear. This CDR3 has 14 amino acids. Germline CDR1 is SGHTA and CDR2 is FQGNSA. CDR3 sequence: CANSLVSSSYEQYF. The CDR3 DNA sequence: TGTGCCAACAGCTTAGTATCGAGCTCCTACGAGCAGTACTTC.

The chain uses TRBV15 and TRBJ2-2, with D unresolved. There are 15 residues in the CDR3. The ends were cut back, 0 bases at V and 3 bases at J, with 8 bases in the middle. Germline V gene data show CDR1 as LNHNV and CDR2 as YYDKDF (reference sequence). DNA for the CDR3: TGTGCCACCAGCAGAGATCCTGAGGACACCGGGGAGCTGTTTTTT. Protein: CATSRDPEDTGELFF.

The CDR3 DNA is TGCGCCAGCAGCTCGGGACTAGTTGGCTACAATGAGCAGTTCTTC. This gives the protein CASSSGLVGYNEQFF. V is TRBV4-1 and J is TRBJ2-1, with 8 bases lining up with TRBD2. The junction had 6 bases not matched to a gene; V was cut back by 5 bases and J by 3 bases. CDR3 length equals 15 residues. Germline V gene lookup returns CDR1 MGHRA and CDR2 YSYEKL.

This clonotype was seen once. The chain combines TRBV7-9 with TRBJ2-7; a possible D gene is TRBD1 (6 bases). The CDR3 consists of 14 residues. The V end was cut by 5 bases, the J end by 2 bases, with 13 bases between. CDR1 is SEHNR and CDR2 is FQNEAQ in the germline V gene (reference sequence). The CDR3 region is CASSPGQLTYEQYF. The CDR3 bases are TGTGCCAGCAGCCCAGGACAGCTTACCTACGAGCAGTACTTC.

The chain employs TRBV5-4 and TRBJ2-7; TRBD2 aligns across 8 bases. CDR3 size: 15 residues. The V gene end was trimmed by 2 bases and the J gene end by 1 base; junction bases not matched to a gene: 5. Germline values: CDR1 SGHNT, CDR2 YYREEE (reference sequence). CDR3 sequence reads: CASSFHTSGSYEQYF. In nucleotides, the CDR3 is TGTGCCAGCAGCTTCCACACTAGCGGTTCCTACGAGCAGTACTTC.

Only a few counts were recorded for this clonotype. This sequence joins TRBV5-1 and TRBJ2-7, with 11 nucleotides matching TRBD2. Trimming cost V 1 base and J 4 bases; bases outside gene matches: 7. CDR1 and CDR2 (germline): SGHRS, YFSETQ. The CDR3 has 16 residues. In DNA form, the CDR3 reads TGCGCCAGCAGCTTGCTCACCGGGACTAGCGGATACGAGCAGTACTTC. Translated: CASSLLTGTSGYEQYF.

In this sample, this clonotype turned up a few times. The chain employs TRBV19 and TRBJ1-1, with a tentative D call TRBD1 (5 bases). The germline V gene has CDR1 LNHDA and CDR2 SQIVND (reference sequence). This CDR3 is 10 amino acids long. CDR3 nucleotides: TGTGCTTCGAGGGGCACTGAAGCTTTCTTT. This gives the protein CASRGTEAFF.